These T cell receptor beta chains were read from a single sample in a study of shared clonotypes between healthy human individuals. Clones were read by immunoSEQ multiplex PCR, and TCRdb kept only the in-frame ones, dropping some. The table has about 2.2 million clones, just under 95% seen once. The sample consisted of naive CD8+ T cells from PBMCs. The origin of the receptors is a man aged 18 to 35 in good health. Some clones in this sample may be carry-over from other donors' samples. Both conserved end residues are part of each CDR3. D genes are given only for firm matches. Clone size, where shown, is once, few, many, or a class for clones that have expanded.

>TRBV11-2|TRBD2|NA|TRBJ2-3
CASSLEGGLAVTDTQYF
TGTGCCAGCAGCTTAGAAGGGGGACTAGCGGTAACAGATACGCAGTATTTT
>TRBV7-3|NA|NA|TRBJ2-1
CASSLPTIETENEGEQFF
TGTGCCAGCAGCTTACCAACGATCGAGACAGAGAATGAAGGTGAGCAGTTCTTC
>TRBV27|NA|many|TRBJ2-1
CASSLSPTLGNEQFF
TGTGCCAGCAGTTTATCGCCGACCTTGGGCAATGAGCAGTTCTTC
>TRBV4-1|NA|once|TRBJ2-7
CASSLPGTGYEQYF
TGCGCCAGCAGCCTTCCCGGGACGGGCTACGAGCAGTACTTC
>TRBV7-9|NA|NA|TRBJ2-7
CASSLGGSPYEQYF
TGTGCCAGCAGCTTAGGGGGTAGCCCCTACGAGCAGTACTTC
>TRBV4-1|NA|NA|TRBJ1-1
CASSQVAVNTEAFF
TGCGCCAGCAGCCAAGTTGCGGTGAACACTGAAGCTTTCTTT
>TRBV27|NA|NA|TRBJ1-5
CASSLWGPSNQPQHF
TGTGCCAGCAGTTTATGGGGGCCGTCAAATCAGCCCCAGCATTTT
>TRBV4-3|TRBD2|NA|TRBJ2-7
CASSQEPAGLAGASEQYF
TGCGCCAGCAGCCAAGAGCCAGCTGGACTAGCGGGAGCCAGCGAGCAGTACTTC
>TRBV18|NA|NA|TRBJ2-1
CASSPPTGGNEQFF
TGTGCCAGCTCACCACCGACCGGCGGAAATGAGCAGTTCTTC
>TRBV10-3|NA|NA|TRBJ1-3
CAIYNGGFGSGNTIYF
TGTGCCATCTACAATGGGGGATTCGGCTCTGGAAACACCATATATTTT
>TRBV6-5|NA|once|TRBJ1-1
CASSYLSGGTEAFF
TGTGCCAGCAGTTATCTATCGGGTGGCACTGAAGCTTTCTTT
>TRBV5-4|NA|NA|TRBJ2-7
CASSPEGTIYEQYF
TGTGCCAGCAGCCCCGAGGGAACCATATACGAGCAGTACTTC
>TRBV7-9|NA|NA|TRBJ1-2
CASSLAHSGRPPYGYTF
TGTGCCAGCAGCTTAGCGCATTCGGGGCGCCCCCCTTATGGCTACACCTTC
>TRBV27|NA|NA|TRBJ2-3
CAKVDTQYF
TGTGCGAAGGTAGATACGCAGTATTTT
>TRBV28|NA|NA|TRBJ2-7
CASSLGAYEQYF
TGTGCCAGCAGTCTTGGGGCCTACGAGCAGTACTTC
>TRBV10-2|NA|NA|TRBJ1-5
CASRDSEWVQPQHF
TGCGCCAGCAGGGACAGCGAGTGGGTTCAGCCCCAGCATTTT
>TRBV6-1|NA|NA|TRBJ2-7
CASSEGGGLPYEQYF
TGTGCCAGCAGTGAAGGTGGAGGGCTACCCTACGAGCAGTACTTC
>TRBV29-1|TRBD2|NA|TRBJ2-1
CSVYGLAGEIEQFF
TGCAGCGTTTACGGACTAGCGGGAGAGATTGAGCAGTTCTTC